This TCR beta chain was captured by sequencing in a study of blood T cell repertoires in COVID-19. The repertoire was sequenced with immunoSEQ multiplex PCR; TCRdb's copy has only in-frame clones and lacks some. The sample gives 150,000 to 200,000 clones, approximately 90% of which show up once; 4% to 5% is in the top ten. This clonotype originated in a human donor in a cohort sampled during active COVID-19. Input material: peripheral blood.

The CDR3, as DNA: TGTGCCAGCAGTGAAGTTGGGACAGGGGATACAGATACGCAGTATTTT. Its protein product is CASSEVGTGDTDTQYF. The chain has TRBV25-1 and TRBJ2-3, with 10 positions matching TRBD1. The J segment lost 3 bases and the V segment lost 2 bases, leaving 5 bases of the junction unmatched. This CDR3 comprises 16 residues. Germline CDR1 and CDR2: MGHDK and SYGVNS.